The clone carrying this T cell receptor (beta chain) was counted once. Antigen: not known. This record comes from a study of neurological immune-mediated disorders. Findings and limits, study-wide: The most TCR clonal expansion was seen in HTLV-1-associated myelopathy, whereas the least was seen in multiple sclerosis, below the level in healthy controls.

The V end was cut by 6 bases, the J end by 1 base, with 12 bases between. Germline CDR1 reads SQVTM; CDR2 reads ANQGSEA. This CDR3 region has 14 residues. A 10-nucleotide random UMI tagged transcripts in template-switch 5'RACE cDNA synthesis. TCRdb recomputed calls from the 5' RACE reads with MiXCR, one row per CDR3 protein. The sample has about 55,000 distinct CDR3 sequences, 20% to 30% seen once. The time point is: technical triplicate 2. This chain connects TRBV29-1 to TRBJ2-2; a weak D match, TRBD1 (5 bases). The specimen sequenced was PBMCs. The sequence came from a man in his sixties with HTLV-1-associated myelopathy (HAM/TSP). The CDR3 DNA follows: TGCAGCGTCGAGTGGACAAGGAACACCGGGGAGCTGTTTTTT. Amino acid sequence: CSVEWTRNTGELFF.